Shown below are 9 T cell receptor beta chains from a single sample sequenced in a study of CD4 T cells in relation to SARS-CoV-2 and coronaviruses listed by TCRdb under 2021. What these receptors recognize is not known. Receptors were amplified or captured by the immunoSEQ multiplex PCR assay. This immuneACCESS table, as held by TCRdb, lists in-frame sequences with V and J called but not all clones. Of the missing ones, under half trace to an unresolved V gene in checked studies; the others have no known cause. This sample lists just over 15,000 clones; around 82% were detected once. Roughly 18% of the sample lies in the top ten. CD4+ T cells from unexposed donors were collected before the COVID-19 pandemic (2011-2018). After about 10 days of culture, CD4+ T cells were isolated with the EasySep CD4+ T cell isolation kit. Specimen: CD4+ T cells from PBMCs, cultured in vitro. These receptor sequences come from a human donor in good health.

The sample holds one count of this clone. The chain combines TRBV11-3 with TRBJ2-7; possibly TRBD2 for D (5 bases). CDR3 length equals 13 residues. Germline CDR1 SGHNT, CDR2 YENEEA. V was trimmed by 5 bases and J by 3 bases, leaving 11 bases between them. The DNA for the CDR3 is TGTGCCAGCAGCCCCGCGGGTAGCTACGAGCAGTACTTC. Translating gives CASSPAGSYEQYF.

The rearrangement joins TRBV6-5 to TRBJ1-3, with a possible D match to TRBD1 (5 bases). The CDR3 extends over 14 amino acids. CDR1 and CDR2 (germline): MNHEY, SVGAGI. V lost 2 bases and J lost 10, with 15 bases in between. This chain's CDR3 is CASSYLQGSSTIYF. The CDR3 coding sequence is TGTGCCAGCAGTTACCTTCAGGGATCCTCTACCATATATTTT.

The sample holds a few counts of this clone. This chain uses TRBV24-1 with TRBJ2-2; D ambiguous. The CDR3 is 13 amino acids. Trimming took off 8 bases at V and 0 bases at J, with 6 bases between the two ends. The germline V gene has CDR1 KGHDR and CDR2 SFDVKD. CDR3 residues: CATMNANTGELFF. CDR3 nucleotides: TGTGCCACCATGAACGCGAACACCGGGGAGCTGTTTTTT.

This clone qualifies as large. This chain uses TRBV9 with TRBJ1-4; D gene ambiguous. Germline V lookup: CDR1 SGDLS, CDR2 YYNGEE. Between the trimmed V and J ends, which lost 4 bases and 6 bases, there was a span of 7 bases. The CDR3 consists of 12 residues. The CDR3 coding sequence is TGTGCCAGCAGCACATTCGATGAAAAACTGTTTTTT. Translated, it gives CASSTFDEKLFF. The full variable domain, completed using reference TRBV9 and TRBJ1-4, is DSGVTQTPKHLITATGQRVTLRCSPRSGDLSVYWYQQSLDQGLQFLIQYYNGEERAKGNILERFSAQQFPDLHSELNLSSLELGDSALYFCASSTFDEKLFFGSGTQLSVL.

The gene calls are TRBV15 and TRBJ2-2; a weak D match, TRBD2 (6 bases). V lost 3 bases to trimming and J lost 6 bases, with 20 bases between them. CDR3 length: 17 amino acids. Germline-derived CDR1 and CDR2 are LNHNV and YYDKDF (reference sequence). CDR3 DNA sequence: TGTGCCACCAGCAGGGGACCCCCCTCGGGAGCGGCCGGGGAGCTGTTTTTT. Amino acid sequence: CATSRGPPSGAAGELFF.

This chain uses TRBV15 with TRBJ1-1; D possibly corresponds to TRBD1 (5 bases). The CDR3 runs to 12 residues. Deletions cut 3 bases from V and 8 bases from J, with 10 bases between. Germline loops: CDR1 LNHNV, CDR2 YYDKDF (reference sequence). The CDR3 spells CATSRGGGEAFF. CDR3 DNA sequence: TGTGCCACCAGCAGGGGGGGAGGAGAAGCTTTCTTT.

The chain couples TRBV15 to TRBJ1-1; possible D gene TRBD1, 6 bases. Trimming left V 4 bases short and J 7 bases short, with 13 bases between. The CDR3 is made up of 13 amino acids. Germline-derived CDR1 and CDR2 are LNHNV and YYDKDF (reference sequence). CDR3 bases: TGTGCCACCAGCATGGCAGGGGTCGGTGAAGCTTTCTTT. This codes for CATSMAGVGEAFF.

The chain combines TRBV2 with TRBJ2-3; 7 bases fit TRBD1. The CDR3 loop spans 19 amino acids. With 6 bases clipped from V and 3 bases from J, the junction kept 21 bases outside the gene matches. The germline CDR1 and CDR2 sequences are SNHLY and FYNNEI. The CDR3 sequence is CASRYPIYPGQQKTDTQYF. The CDR3 nucleotides read TGTGCCAGCAGGTACCCAATTTACCCGGGACAGCAAAAGACAGATACGCAGTATTTT.

The rearrangement joins TRBV28 to TRBJ2-2; TRBD2 agrees at 8 bases. Trimming cost V 2 bases and J 5 bases; bases outside gene matches: 7. The CDR3 totals 16 residues. Germline lookup yields CDR1 MDHEN and CDR2 SYDVKM. CDR3 region: CASSLLLAGFTGELFF. Written as DNA, the CDR3 is TGTGCCAGCAGTTTACTGCTAGCGGGCTTTACCGGGGAGCTGTTTTTT.